This TCR beta chain originates from a study of T cell changes during pregnancy in multiple sclerosis. The data were produced by immunoSEQ multiplex PCR, yet TCRdb's version contains in-frame clones alone and is incomplete. The table lists tens of thousands of clones, roughly 93% of them singletons, with 0.65% to 0.75% in the top ten. In its sample, this clone was seen once. The V gene end was trimmed by 6 bases and the J gene end by 10 bases; junction bases not matched to a gene: 3. CDR3 length: 11 amino acids. The germline V gene encodes CDR1 SGHTA and CDR2 FQGNSA. Sequenced material: peripheral blood, taken in the second trimester of pregnancy. The chain couples TRBV7-2 to TRBJ2-4, with 7 positions matching TRBD1. The receptor comes from a female donor in good health, enrolled as a control in a pregnancy study. CDR3 bases: TGTGCCAGCAGTACAGGGGATATTCAGTACTTC. This gives the protein CASSTGDIQYF.